This T cell receptor (beta chain) was recovered during a study of identical twins. Study outcomes and limitations: Conclusions leaned on cross-sectional statistical analysis and did not track the same donors over time. Fewer insertions marked abundant cord blood beta clonotypes; young adult naive trended weakly, memory not at all. Out-of-frame sharing of TCR alpha in monozygotic twins was underestimated by models.

Notes on this clonotype: Its target is not known.

Template switching created a universal primer site, and the cDNA included unique molecular identifiers. TCRdb called the 5' RACE reads again in MiXCR, with one record for every CDR3 protein. The repertoire includes about 660,000 distinct CDR3 sequences, under 9% of them detected once, and around 0.98% sits in the top ten. The germline V gene encodes CDR1 SNHLY and CDR2 FYNNEI. V lost 2 bases, J lost 2 bases, and 5 bases stayed unmatched. The CDR3 covers 15 residues. The sample was also reused in another study, on yellow fever vaccine responses in identical twins.

Sequencing was carried out using PBMCs. The V gene is TRBV2, the J gene TRBJ2-7; TRBD2 agrees at 8 bases. The receptor was derived from a woman younger than 30 in good health. CDR3 bases: TGTGCCAGCAGTGAATTGCCAGCGGGAGCCTACGAGCAGTACTTC. It specifies CASSELPAGAYEQYF.